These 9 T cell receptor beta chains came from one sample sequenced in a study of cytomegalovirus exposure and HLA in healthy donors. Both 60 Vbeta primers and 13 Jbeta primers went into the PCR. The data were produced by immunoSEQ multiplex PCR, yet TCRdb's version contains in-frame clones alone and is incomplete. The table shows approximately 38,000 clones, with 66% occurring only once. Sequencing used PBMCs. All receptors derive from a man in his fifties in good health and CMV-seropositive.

Here the CDR3 reads CASSYLGGEQYF. The CDR3 DNA reads TGTGCCAGCAGTTACTTGGGGGGCGAGCAGTACTTC. The V call is TRBV6-5, the J call TRBJ2-7, with a possible D match to TRBD2 (6 bases). Trimming pared 1 base from V and 6 bases from J, leaving 7 bases between. CDR1 is MNHEY and CDR2 is SVGAGI in the germline V gene. The CDR3 consists of 12 residues.

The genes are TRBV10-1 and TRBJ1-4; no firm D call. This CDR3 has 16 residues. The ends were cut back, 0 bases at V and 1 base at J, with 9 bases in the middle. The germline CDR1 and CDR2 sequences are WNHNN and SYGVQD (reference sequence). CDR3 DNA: TGCGCCAGCAGTGAGTCTGTGGGGAGAACTAATGAAAAACTGTTTTTT. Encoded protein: CASSESVGRTNEKLFF.

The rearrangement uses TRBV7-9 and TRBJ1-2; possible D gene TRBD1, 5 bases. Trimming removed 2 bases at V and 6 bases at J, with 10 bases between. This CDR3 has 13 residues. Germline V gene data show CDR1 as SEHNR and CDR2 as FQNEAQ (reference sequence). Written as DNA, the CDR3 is TGTGCCAGCAGCTTATACCCAGGGAATGGCTACACCTTC. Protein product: CASSLYPGNGYTF.

This chain's CDR3 is CASSVAAGGGTGLARDTQYF. The CDR3 DNA is TGTGCCAGCAGCGTAGCGGCGGGAGGAGGAACGGGGCTAGCAAGAGATACGCAGTATTTT. The chain employs TRBV9 and TRBJ2-3; 8 positions agree with TRBD2. Germline trimming cut 0 bases from V and 5 bases from J; bases unmatched to any gene: 20. Germline-derived CDR1 and CDR2 are SGDLS and YYNGEE. There are 20 residues in the CDR3.

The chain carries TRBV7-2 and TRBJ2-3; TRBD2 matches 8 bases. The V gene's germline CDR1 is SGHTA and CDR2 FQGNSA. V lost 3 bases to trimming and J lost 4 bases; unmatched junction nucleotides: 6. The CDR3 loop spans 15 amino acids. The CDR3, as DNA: TGTGCCAGCAGCTTGGGGGCGGGGGGTCCAGATACGCAGTATTTT. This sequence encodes CASSLGAGGPDTQYF. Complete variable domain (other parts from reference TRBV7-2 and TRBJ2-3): GAGVSQSPSNKVTEKGKDVELRCDPISGHTALYWYRQSLGQGLEFLIYFQGNSAPDKSGLPSDRFSAERTGGSVSTLTIQRTQQEDSAVYLCASSLGAGGPDTQYFGPGTRLTVL.

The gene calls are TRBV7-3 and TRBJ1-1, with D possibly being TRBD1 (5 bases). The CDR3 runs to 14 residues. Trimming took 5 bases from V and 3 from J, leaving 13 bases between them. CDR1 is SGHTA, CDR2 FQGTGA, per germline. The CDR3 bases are TGTGCCAGCAGCCGCTCCGGGGGTGACACTGAAGCTTTCTTT. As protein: CASSRSGGDTEAFF.

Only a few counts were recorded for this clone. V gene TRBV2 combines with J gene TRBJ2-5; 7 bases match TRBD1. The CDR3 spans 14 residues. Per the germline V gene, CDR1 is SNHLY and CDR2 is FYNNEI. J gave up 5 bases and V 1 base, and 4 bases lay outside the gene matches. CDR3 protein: CASSEGQGEETQYF. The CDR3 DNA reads TGTGCCAGCAGTGAAGGACAGGGTGAGGAGACCCAGTACTTC.

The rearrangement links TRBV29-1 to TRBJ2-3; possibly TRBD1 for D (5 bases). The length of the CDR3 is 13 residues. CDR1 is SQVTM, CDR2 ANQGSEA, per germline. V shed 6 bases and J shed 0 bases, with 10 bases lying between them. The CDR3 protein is CSVLGQSTDTQYF. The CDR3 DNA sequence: TGCAGCGTCCTGGGGCAGAGCACAGATACGCAGTATTTT.

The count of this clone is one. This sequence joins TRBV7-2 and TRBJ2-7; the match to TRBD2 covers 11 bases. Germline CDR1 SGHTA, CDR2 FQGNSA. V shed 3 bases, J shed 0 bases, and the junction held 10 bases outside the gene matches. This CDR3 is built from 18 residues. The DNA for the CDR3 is TGTGCCAGCAGCTTCACGGCTAGCGGGGGGCGATACTCCTACGAGCAGTACTTC. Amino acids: CASSFTASGGRYSYEQYF.